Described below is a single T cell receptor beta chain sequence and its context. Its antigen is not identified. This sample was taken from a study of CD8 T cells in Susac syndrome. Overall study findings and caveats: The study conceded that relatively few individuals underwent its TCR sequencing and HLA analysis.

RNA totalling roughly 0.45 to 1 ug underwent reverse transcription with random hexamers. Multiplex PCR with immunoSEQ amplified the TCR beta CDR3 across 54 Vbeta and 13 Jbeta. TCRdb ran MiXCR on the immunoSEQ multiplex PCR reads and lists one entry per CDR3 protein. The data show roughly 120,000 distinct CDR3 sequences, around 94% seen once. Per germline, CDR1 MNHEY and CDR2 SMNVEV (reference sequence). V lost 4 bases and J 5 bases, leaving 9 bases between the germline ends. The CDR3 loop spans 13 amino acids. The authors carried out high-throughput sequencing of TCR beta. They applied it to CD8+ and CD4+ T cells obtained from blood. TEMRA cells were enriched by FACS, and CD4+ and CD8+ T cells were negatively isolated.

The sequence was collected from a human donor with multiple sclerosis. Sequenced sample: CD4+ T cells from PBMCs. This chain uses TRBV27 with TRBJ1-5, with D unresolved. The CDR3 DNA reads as TGTGCCAGCAGTTCAAAGGTCGATCAGCCCCAGCATTTT. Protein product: CASSSKVDQPQHF.